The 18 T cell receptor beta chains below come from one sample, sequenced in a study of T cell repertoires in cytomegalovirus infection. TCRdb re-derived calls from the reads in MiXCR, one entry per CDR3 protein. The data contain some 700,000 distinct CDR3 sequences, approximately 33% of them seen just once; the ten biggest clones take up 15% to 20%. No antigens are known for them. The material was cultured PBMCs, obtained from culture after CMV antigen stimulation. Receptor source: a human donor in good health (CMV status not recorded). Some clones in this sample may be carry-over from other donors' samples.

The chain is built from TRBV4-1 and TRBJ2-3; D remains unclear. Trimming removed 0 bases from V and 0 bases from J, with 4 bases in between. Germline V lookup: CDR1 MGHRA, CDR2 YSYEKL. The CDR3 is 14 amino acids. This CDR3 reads CASSQEASTDTQYF. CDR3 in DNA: TGCGCCAGCAGCCAAGAAGCGAGCACAGATACGCAGTATTTT.

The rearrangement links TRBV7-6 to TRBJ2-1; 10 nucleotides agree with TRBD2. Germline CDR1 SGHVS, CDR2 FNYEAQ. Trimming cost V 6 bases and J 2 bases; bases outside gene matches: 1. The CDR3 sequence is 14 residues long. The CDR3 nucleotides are TGTGCCAGCAGGAGCGGGGGGGCCTACAATGAGCAGTTCTTC. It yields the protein CASRSGGAYNEQFF.

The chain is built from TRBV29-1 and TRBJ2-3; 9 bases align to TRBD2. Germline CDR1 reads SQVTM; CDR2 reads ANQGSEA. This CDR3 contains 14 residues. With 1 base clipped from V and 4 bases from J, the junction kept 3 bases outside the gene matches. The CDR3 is CSVEGSGRSDTQYF. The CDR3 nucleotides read TGCAGCGTTGAAGGTAGCGGGAGATCAGATACGCAGTATTTT.

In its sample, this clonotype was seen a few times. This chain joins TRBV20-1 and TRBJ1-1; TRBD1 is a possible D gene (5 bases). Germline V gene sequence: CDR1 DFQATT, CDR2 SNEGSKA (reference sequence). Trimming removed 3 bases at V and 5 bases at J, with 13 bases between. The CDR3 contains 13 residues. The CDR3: CSASTGWGTEAFF. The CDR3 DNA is TGCAGTGCTAGCACCGGTTGGGGGACTGAAGCTTTCTTT.

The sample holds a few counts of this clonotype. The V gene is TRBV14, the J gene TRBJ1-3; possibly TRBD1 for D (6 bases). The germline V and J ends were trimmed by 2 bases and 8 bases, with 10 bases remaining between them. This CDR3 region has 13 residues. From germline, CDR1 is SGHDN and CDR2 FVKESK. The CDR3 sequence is CASSQSGVHTIYF. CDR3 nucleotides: TGTGCCAGCAGCCAATCAGGGGTACACACCATATATTTT. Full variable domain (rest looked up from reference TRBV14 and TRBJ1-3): EAGVTQFPSHSVIEKGQTVTLRCDPISGHDNLYWYRRVMGKEIKFLLHFVKESKQDESGMPNNRFLAERTGGTYSTLKVQPAELEDSGVYFCASSQSGVHTIYFGEGSWLTVV.

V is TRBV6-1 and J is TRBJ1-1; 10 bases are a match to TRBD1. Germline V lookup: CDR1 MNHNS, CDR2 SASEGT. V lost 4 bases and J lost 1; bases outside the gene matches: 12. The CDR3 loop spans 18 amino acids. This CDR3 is CASSGRRQGALRNTEAFF. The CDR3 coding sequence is TGTGCCAGCAGTGGACGGAGACAGGGGGCTCTTAGGAACACTGAAGCTTTCTTT.

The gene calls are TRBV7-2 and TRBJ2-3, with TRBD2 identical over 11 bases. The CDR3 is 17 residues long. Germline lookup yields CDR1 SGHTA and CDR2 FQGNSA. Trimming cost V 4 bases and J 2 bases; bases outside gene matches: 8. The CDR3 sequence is CASSSRTSGPITDTQYF. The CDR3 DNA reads TGTGCCAGCAGCTCTCGGACTAGCGGGCCGATCACAGATACGCAGTATTTT.

The CDR3 DNA sequence: TGTGCCAGCAGTTATCGACAGGTCGATCAGCCCCAGCATTTT. This encodes CASSYRQVDQPQHF. V is TRBV6-2 or TRBV6-3 and J is TRBJ1-5; TRBD1 is a possible D gene (6 bases). The length of the CDR3 is 14 residues. Germline-derived CDR1 and CDR2 are MNHEY and SVGEGT. The V end lost 3 bases, the J end lost 5 bases, and 11 bases lay between the germline ends.

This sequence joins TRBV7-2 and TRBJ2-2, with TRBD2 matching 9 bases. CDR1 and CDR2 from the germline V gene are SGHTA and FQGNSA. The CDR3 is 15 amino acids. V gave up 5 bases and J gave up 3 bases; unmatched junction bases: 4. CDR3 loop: CASSPGLAHTGELFF. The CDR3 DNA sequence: TGTGCCAGCAGCCCAGGACTAGCGCACACCGGGGAGCTGTTTTTT.

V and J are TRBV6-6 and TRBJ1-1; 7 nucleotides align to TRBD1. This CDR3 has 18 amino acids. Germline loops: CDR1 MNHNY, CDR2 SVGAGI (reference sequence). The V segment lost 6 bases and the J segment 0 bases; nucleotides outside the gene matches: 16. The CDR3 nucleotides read TGTGCCAGCAGCACCGGGACAGATTACTACCCAATGAACACTGAAGCTTTCTTT. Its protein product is CASSTGTDYYPMNTEAFF.

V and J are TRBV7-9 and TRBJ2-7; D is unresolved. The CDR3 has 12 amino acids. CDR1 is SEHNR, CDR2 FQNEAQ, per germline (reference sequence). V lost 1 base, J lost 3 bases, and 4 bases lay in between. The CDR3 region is CASSLEDYEQYF. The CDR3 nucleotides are TGTGCCAGCAGCTTAGAGGACTACGAGCAGTACTTC. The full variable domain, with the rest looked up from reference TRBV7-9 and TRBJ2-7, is DTGVSQNPRHKITKRGQNVTFRCDPISEHNRLYWYRQTLGQGPEFLTYFQNEAQLEKSRLLSDRFSAERPKGSFSTLEIQRTEQGDSAMYLCASSLEDYEQYFGPGTRLTVT.

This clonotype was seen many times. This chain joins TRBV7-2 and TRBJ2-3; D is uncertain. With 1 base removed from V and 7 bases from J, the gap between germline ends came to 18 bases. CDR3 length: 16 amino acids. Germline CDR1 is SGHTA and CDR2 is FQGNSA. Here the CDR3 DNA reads TGTGCCAGCAGCTTAGGGTTCGCCTCCCACGCCTATACGCAGTATTTT. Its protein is CASSLGFASHAYTQYF. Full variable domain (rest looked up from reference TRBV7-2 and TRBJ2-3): GAGVSQSPSNKVTEKGKDVELRCDPISGHTALYWYRQSLGQGLEFLIYFQGNSAPDKSGLPSDRFSAERTGGSVSTLTIQRTQQEDSAVYLCASSLGFASHAYTQYFGPGTRLTVL.

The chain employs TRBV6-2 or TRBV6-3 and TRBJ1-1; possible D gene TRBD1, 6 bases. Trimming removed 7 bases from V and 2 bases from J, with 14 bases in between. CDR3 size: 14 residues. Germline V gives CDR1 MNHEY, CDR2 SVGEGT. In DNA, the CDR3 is TGTGCCAGCACTCAGGGGAGCGGTAACACTGAAGCTTTCTTT. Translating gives CASTQGSGNTEAFF.

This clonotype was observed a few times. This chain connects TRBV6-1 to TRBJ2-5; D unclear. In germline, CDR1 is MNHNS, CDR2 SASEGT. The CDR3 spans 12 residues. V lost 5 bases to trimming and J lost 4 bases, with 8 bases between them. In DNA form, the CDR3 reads TGTGCCAGCAGTAATAGAGGAGAGACCCAGTACTTC. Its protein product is CASSNRGETQYF.

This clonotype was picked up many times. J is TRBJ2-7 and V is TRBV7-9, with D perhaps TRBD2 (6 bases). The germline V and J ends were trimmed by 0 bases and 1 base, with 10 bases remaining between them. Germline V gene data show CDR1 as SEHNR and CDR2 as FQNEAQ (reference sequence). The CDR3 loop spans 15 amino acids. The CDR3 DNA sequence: TGTGCCAGCAGCTTAGCGTCTAGCGCGTCCTACGAGCAGTACTTC. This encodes CASSLASSASYEQYF. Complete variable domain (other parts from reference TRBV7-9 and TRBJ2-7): DTGVSQNPRHKITKRGQNVTFRCDPISEHNRLYWYRQTLGQGPEFLTYFQNEAQLEKSRLLSDRFSAERPKGSFSTLEIQRTEQGDSAMYLCASSLASSASYEQYFGPGTRLTVT.

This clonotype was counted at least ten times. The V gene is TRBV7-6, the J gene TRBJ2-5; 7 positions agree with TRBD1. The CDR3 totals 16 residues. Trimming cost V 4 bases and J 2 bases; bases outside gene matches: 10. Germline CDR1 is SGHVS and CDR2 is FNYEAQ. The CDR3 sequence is CASSYSVGGAQETQYF. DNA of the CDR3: TGTGCCAGCAGCTACTCCGTAGGGGGCGCACAAGAGACCCAGTACTTC.

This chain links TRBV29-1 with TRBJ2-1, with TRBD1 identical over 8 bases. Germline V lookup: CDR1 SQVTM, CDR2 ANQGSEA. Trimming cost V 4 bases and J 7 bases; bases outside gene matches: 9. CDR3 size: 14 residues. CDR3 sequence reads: CSVVSPGGRNEQFF. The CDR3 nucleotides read TGCAGCGTTGTATCGCCAGGGGGCAGGAATGAGCAGTTCTTC.

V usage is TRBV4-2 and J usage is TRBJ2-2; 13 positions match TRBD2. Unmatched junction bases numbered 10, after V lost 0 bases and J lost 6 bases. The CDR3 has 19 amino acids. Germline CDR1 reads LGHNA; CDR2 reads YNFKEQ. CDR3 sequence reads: CASSQEGWTSGGFAGELFF. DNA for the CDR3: TGTGCCAGCAGCCAAGAGGGTTGGACTAGCGGGGGATTCGCCGGGGAGCTGTTTTTT.